The 19 T cell receptor beta chains listed next were all sequenced from one sample in a study of OX40 agonist ivuxolimab in advanced cancers. Data came from immunoSEQ multiplex PCR; TCRdb stores just in-frame clones and leaves some out. The repertoire has tens of thousands of clones, roughly nine tenths of them found once; the top ten carry around a sixth. The sample here was CD4+ or CD8+ T cells sorted from blood, taken in a trial of the OX40 agonist ivuxolimab. The receptors derive from an adult with an advanced solid tumor such as melanoma, head and neck, liver or kidney cancer.

CDR3 region: CASSYPGGLNEQFF. CDR3 DNA sequence: TGTGCCAGCAGTTACCCCGGGGGTCTCAATGAGCAGTTCTTC. V usage is TRBV6-5 and J usage is TRBJ2-1; TRBD2 is a possible D gene (6 bases). The CDR3 has 14 amino acids. Germline V gene lookup returns CDR1 MNHEY and CDR2 SVGAGI. V lost 2 bases, J lost 6 bases, and 11 bases lay in between.

The CDR3 DNA reads TGTGCCAGCAGCTTAGCGCCGGGACAGGTCTACGAGCAGTACTTC. Amino acid sequence: CASSLAPGQVYEQYF. V is TRBV7-6 and J is TRBJ2-7, with 8 bases matching TRBD1. The CDR3 is made up of 15 amino acids. The germline gives CDR1 SGHVS, CDR2 FNYEAQ. Trimming at V came to 0 bases and at J to 3 bases, leaving 4 bases not matched to a gene.

This clone was counted once. The chain uses TRBV27 and TRBJ2-1; 9 bases match TRBD1. V gave up 3 bases and J gave up 14 bases; unmatched junction bases: 5. The CDR3 extends over 12 amino acids. Germline loops: CDR1 MNHEY, CDR2 SMNVEV (reference sequence). CDR3 residues: CASSFGQGRKFF. The CDR3 nucleotides are TGTGCCAGCAGTTTCGGACAGGGGAGAAAGTTCTTC.

The chain uses TRBV4-1 and TRBJ2-2, with D maybe TRBD1 (5 bases). The V gene's germline CDR1 is MGHRA and CDR2 YSYEKL. The CDR3 consists of 16 residues. V lost 0 bases and J lost 6, with 14 bases in between. CDR3 nucleotides: TGCGCCAGCAGCCAAGATCGGTTAGGGGTCGCCGGGGAGCTGTTTTTT. Amino acids: CASSQDRLGVAGELFF.

Only a few counts were recorded for this clone. The genes are TRBV6-1 and TRBJ2-2; TRBD1 matches 7 bases. Germline CDR1 reads MNHNS; CDR2 reads SASEGT. The CDR3 contains 13 residues. The V gene end was trimmed by 7 bases and the J gene end by 6 bases; junction bases not matched to a gene: 5. CDR3 protein: CASNTGESGELFF. The DNA of the CDR3 is TGTGCCAGCAATACAGGGGAATCCGGGGAGCTGTTTTTT.

The chain combines TRBV6-5 with TRBJ2-2; D is unresolved. Germline V gene sequence: CDR1 MNHEY, CDR2 SVGAGI. The CDR3 is made up of 13 amino acids. Between the trimmed V and J ends, which lost 6 bases and 1 base, there was a span of 6 bases. The CDR3 spells CASSTGNTGELFF. CDR3 sequence (DNA): TGTGCCAGCAGCACTGGGAACACCGGGGAGCTGTTTTTT.

This clone was seen only once. This chain connects TRBV27 to TRBJ1-2; no firm D call. CDR3 length equals 13 residues. V was clipped by 5 bases and J by 4 bases, with 11 bases between them. Germline loops: CDR1 MNHEY, CDR2 SMNVEV (reference sequence). The chain's CDR3 is CASSPTLAYGYTF. The DNA for the CDR3 is TGTGCCAGCAGTCCGACACTGGCCTATGGCTACACCTTC.

The chain links TRBV27 to TRBJ2-2; D unclear. In germline, CDR1 is MNHEY, CDR2 SMNVEV (reference sequence). This CDR3 comprises 13 residues. V was shortened by 3 bases and J by 8 bases, with 10 bases between the two germline ends. The CDR3 spells CASSFKRTGELFF. The CDR3 region has the DNA TGTGCCAGCAGTTTTAAACGAACTGGGGAGCTGTTTTTT.

The rearrangement joins TRBV4-1 to TRBJ1-1; perhaps TRBD1 as D (6 bases). Per the germline V gene, CDR1 is MGHRA and CDR2 is YSYEKL. The CDR3 runs to 14 residues. V lost 4 bases and J 5 bases, leaving 14 bases between the germline ends. The CDR3 is CASSPQGLWTEAFF. CDR3 sequence (DNA): TGCGCCAGCAGCCCGCAGGGGTTGTGGACTGAAGCTTTCTTT.

This chain connects TRBV29-1 to TRBJ2-5; D tentatively reads TRBD1 or TRBD2 (6 bases each). CDR3 length equals 13 residues. Germline assignment: CDR1 SQVTM and CDR2 ANQGSEA. Deletions cut 6 bases from V and 5 bases from J, with 16 bases between. CDR3 region: CSVWGAAHETQYF. In DNA form, the CDR3 reads TGCAGCGTGTGGGGGGCGGCCCACGAGACCCAGTACTTC.

On this clone itself: A junction end diverges from the germline sequence, so it may reflect a read error. This chain connects TRBV7-6 to TRBJ2-1; TRBD1 is a possible D gene (5 bases). Germline V gives CDR1 SGHVS, CDR2 FNYEAQ. The CDR3 has 14 residues. CDR3 protein: CASRLGVVYNEQFF. In nucleotides, the CDR3 is TGTGCCAGCAGATTAGGGGTGGTCTACAATGAGCAGTTCTTC.

The V call is TRBV7-9, the J call TRBJ1-2; TRBD1 is a possible D gene (6 bases). Trimming took off 5 bases at V and 4 bases at J, with 8 bases between the two ends. CDR1 and CDR2 from the germline V gene are SEHNR and FQNEAQ (reference sequence). The CDR3 is 12 amino acids. CDR3 nucleotides: TGTGCCAGCAGCGGACAGTCCTATGGCTACACCTTC. This translates into CASSGQSYGYTF.

V is TRBV4-2 and J is TRBJ1-1, with a tentative D call TRBD1 (6 bases). CDR1 LGHNA and CDR2 YNFKEQ come from the germline V gene. This CDR3 spans 15 amino acids. Trimming cost V 8 bases and J 1 base, with 17 bases left between them. CDR3 loop: CASAPLTGQNTEAFF. CDR3 coding DNA: TGTGCCAGCGCCCCCCTCACAGGGCAGAACACTGAAGCTTTCTTT.

This sequence joins TRBV29-1 and TRBJ2-5; unclear D gene. The germline V gene encodes CDR1 SQVTM and CDR2 ANQGSEA. This CDR3 region has 11 residues. Trimming pared 6 bases from V and 5 bases from J, leaving 10 bases between. Written as DNA, the CDR3 is TGCAGCGTCCAAACTCGGGAGACCCAGTACTTC. Protein sequence: CSVQTRETQYF.

This chain uses TRBV10-2 with TRBJ1-1; D is unclear. This CDR3 has 13 amino acids. Germline CDR1 WSHSY, CDR2 SAAADI. V lost 6 bases and J 7 bases, leaving 15 bases between the germline ends. The DNA for the CDR3 is TGCGCCAGCAGACATACAGCAAAAGGTGAAGCTTTCTTT. This encodes CASRHTAKGEAFF.

V and J are TRBV5-1 and TRBJ2-1; 7 positions match TRBD2. The junction had 4 bases not matched to a gene; V was cut back by 0 bases and J by 1 base. Germline-derived CDR1 and CDR2 are SGHRS and YFSETQ. The CDR3 contains 16 residues. The CDR3 protein is CASSLARLASYNEQFF. The CDR3 DNA is TGCGCCAGCAGCTTGGCTCGACTAGCTTCCTACAATGAGCAGTTCTTC.

J is TRBJ2-7 and V is TRBV7-9; D ambiguous. V was shortened by 5 bases and J by 0 bases, with 14 bases between the two germline ends. There are 15 residues in the CDR3. Germline assignment: CDR1 SEHNR and CDR2 FQNEAQ (reference sequence). In DNA, the CDR3 is TGTGCCAGCAGCCAAGCCCTCGACCACTCCTACGAGCAGTACTTC. Its protein is CASSQALDHSYEQYF. Full variable domain (missing parts from reference TRBV7-9 and TRBJ2-7): DTGVSQNPRHKITKRGQNVTFRCDPISEHNRLYWYRQTLGQGPEFLTYFQNEAQLEKSRLLSDRFSAERPKGSFSTLEIQRTEQGDSAMYLCASSQALDHSYEQYFGPGTRLTVT.

The rearrangement joins TRBV14 to TRBJ2-3; a possible D gene is TRBD2 (6 bases). The germline V gene has CDR1 SGHDN and CDR2 FVKESK. V gave up 2 bases and J gave up 2 bases, with 14 bases separating them. The CDR3 extends over 16 amino acids. In nucleotides, the CDR3 is TGTGCCAGCAGCCAATGGACCGGGACTCACACAGATACGCAGTATTTT. Encoded protein: CASSQWTGTHTDTQYF. Using reference TRBV14 and TRBJ2-3 for the parts outside the CDR3, the full variable domain is EAGVTQFPSHSVIEKGQTVTLRCDPISGHDNLYWYRRVMGKEIKFLLHFVKESKQDESGMPNNRFLAERTGGTYSTLKVQPAELEDSGVYFCASSQWTGTHTDTQYFGPGTRLTVL.

This clone was observed a few times. This rearrangement joins TRBV6-6 to TRBJ1-2, with D maybe TRBD1 (5 bases). Trimming removed 1 base at V and 11 bases at J, with 17 bases between. Germline lookup yields CDR1 MNHNY and CDR2 SVGAGI (reference sequence). The CDR3 loop spans 14 amino acids. CDR3 residues: CASSYFGAGKAYTF. CDR3 DNA: TGTGCCAGCAGTTACTTTGGGGCAGGGAAAGCATACACCTTC.